This T cell receptor beta chain was identified in a study of CD8+CD57+ T cells in acquired aplastic anemia. Study details: The average for DNA from sorted CD4+ and CD8+ cells was approximately 3.2 ug. Healthy CD8+ samples averaged about 11.0 million reads.

Study outcomes and limitations: The CD8+ Simpson's diversity of patients and controls was not significantly different.

Genomic DNA provided the template from which TCR beta VDJ and CDR3 profiles were obtained. TCRdb analysed the reads with MiXCR anew, one entry per CDR3 protein. The profile covers about 210,000 distinct CDR3 sequences, with 34% appearing a single time and 1.1% taken by the ten largest. Concerning this clonotype itself: The antigen remains unidentified. The conserved closing phenylalanine or tryptophan is absent in this CDR3, likely reflecting a read error. The DNA is left out, because the CDR3 cannot be placed on it with certainty; the CDR3 is given as TCRdb lists it.

Termini included, the CDR3 measures 8 amino acids. Germline V gene data show CDR1 as LNHDA and CDR2 as SQIVND (reference sequence). The sequence derives from a human donor in good health, serving as a control. The sample was sorted CD4+, CD8+, or CD8+CD57+ T cells (not recorded which) from PBMCs. This chain connects TRBV19 to TRBJ2-7; TRBD2 is taken as the D call from the table, unchecked against the DNA. The CDR3 is CASSGLAG.